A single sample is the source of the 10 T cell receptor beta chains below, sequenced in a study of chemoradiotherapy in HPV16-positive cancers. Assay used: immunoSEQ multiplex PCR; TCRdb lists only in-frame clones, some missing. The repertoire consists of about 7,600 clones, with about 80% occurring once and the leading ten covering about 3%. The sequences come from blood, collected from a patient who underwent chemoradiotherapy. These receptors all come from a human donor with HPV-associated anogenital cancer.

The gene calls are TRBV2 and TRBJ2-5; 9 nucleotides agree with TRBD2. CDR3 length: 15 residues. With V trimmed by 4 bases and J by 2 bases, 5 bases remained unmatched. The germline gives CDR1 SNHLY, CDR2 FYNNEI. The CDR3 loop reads CASSGPAGGQETQYF. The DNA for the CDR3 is TGTGCCAGCAGTGGGCCAGCGGGGGGTCAAGAGACCCAGTACTTC.

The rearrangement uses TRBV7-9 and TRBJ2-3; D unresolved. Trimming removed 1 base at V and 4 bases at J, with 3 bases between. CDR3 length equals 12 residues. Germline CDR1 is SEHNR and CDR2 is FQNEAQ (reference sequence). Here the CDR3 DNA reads TGTGCCAGCAGCTTAGAATCAGATACGCAGTATTTT. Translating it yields CASSLESDTQYF.

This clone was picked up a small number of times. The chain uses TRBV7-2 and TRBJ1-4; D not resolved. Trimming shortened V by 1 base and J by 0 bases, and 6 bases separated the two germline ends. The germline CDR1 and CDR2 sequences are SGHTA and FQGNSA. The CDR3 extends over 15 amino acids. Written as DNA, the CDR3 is TGTGCCAGCAGCTTAGACGCTGCAACTAATGAAAAACTGTTTTTT. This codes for CASSLDAATNEKLFF.

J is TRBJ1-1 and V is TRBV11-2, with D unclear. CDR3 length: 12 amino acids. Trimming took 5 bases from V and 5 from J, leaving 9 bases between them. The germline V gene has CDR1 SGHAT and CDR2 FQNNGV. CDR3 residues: CASSPRGTEAFF. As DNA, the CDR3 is TGTGCCAGCAGCCCGCGGGGAACTGAAGCTTTCTTT.

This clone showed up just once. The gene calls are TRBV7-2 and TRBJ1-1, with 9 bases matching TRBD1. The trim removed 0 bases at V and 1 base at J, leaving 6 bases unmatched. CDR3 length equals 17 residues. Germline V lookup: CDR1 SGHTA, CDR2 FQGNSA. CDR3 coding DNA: TGTGCCAGCAGCTTAGCAGGGCGGACAGGGGCGAACACTGAAGCTTTCTTT. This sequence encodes CASSLAGRTGANTEAFF. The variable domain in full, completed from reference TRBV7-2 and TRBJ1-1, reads GAGVSQSPSNKVTEKGKDVELRCDPISGHTALYWYRQSLGQGLEFLIYFQGNSAPDKSGLPSDRFSAERTGGSVSTLTIQRTQQEDSAVYLCASSLAGRTGANTEAFFGQGTRLTVV.

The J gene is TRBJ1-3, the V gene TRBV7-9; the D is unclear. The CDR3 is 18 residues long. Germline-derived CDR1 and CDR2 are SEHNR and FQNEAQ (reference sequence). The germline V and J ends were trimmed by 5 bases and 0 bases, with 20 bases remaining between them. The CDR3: CASSPIGGELLSGNTIYF. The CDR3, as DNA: TGTGCCAGCAGCCCAATCGGTGGAGAGCTCCTCTCTGGAAACACCATATATTTT.

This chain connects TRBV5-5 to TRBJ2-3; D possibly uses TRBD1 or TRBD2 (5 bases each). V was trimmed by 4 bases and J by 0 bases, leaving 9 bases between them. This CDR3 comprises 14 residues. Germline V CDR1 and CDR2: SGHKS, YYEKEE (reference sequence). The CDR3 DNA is TGTGCCAGCAGCCAGGGACGGAGCACAGATACGCAGTATTTT. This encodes CASSQGRSTDTQYF.

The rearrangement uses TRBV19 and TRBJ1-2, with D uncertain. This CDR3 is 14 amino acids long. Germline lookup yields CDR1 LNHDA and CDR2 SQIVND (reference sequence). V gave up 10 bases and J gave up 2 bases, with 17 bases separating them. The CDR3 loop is CATDPTGGNYGYTF. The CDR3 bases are TGTGCCACTGACCCGACCGGAGGAAACTATGGCTACACCTTC.

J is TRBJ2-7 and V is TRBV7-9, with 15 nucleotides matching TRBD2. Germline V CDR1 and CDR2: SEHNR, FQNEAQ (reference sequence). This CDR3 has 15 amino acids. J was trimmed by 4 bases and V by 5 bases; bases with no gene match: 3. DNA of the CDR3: TGTGCCAGCAGCGCGGGACTAGCGGGGGGTTACGAGCAGTACTTC. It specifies CASSAGLAGGYEQYF.

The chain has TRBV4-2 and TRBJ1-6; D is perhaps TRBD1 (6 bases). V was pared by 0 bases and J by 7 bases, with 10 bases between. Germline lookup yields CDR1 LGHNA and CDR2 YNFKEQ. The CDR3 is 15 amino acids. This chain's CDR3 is CASSQERTVNSPLHF. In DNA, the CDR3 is TGTGCCAGCAGCCAAGAGAGGACAGTAAATTCACCCCTCCACTTT.